Reported below is one TCR beta chain. The record originates from a study of blood T cell repertoires in COVID-19. Study at large: Sample material is recorded as cDNA or gDNA derived from T cells, B-cell-depleted T cells, or PBMCs.

Sequenced by immunoSEQ multiplex PCR; TCRdb stores in-frame clones only, minus some. This table holds about 110,000 clones, approximately 81% found once. The CDR3 sequence is 14 residues long. Germline V gives CDR1 MDHEN, CDR2 SYDVKM. J was trimmed by 2 bases and V by 7 bases; bases with no gene match: 1. Sequenced input: peripheral blood. The chain has TRBV28 and TRBJ1-6, with 8 nucleotides matching TRBD1. This receptor was taken from a man in his fifties with acute or convalescent COVID-19. The CDR3 loop reads CASTGQAYNSPLHF. The DNA of the CDR3 is TGTGCCAGCACGGGACAGGCCTATAATTCACCCCTCCACTTT.